This TCR beta chain was sequenced during a study of blood T cell repertoires in COVID-19. Across the study: Acute and convalescent COVID-19 samples came from the United States, Italy and Spain. Nucleic acid was either cDNA or gDNA, and it came from T cells, B-cell-depleted T cells, or PBMCs.

The germline CDR1 and CDR2 sequences are MGHRA and YSYEKL. V was cut by 0 bases and J by 9 bases, with 12 bases left in between. This CDR3 is built from 15 residues. It was during active infection that Seattle patients were enrolled and then longitudinally followed. Per the study methods: Using reference gene primer amplification, nucleated cell counts were estimated. TCRdb's copy holds only in-frame clones and misses some; the assay was immunoSEQ multiplex PCR. The V and J calls and clone size were taken over from that table, and D and trimming were inferred from the DNA. The repertoire holds 100,000 to 150,000 clones, with around 80% as singletons.

V usage is TRBV4-1 and J usage is TRBJ1-6; D might be TRBD1 (5 bases). The receptor was derived from a young man with COVID-19, enrolled during active disease. Sequencing input: peripheral blood. The CDR3 sequence: CASSQELGGLSPLHF. DNA of the CDR3: TGCGCCAGCAGCCAAGAGCTCGGGGGACTTTCACCCCTCCACTTT.